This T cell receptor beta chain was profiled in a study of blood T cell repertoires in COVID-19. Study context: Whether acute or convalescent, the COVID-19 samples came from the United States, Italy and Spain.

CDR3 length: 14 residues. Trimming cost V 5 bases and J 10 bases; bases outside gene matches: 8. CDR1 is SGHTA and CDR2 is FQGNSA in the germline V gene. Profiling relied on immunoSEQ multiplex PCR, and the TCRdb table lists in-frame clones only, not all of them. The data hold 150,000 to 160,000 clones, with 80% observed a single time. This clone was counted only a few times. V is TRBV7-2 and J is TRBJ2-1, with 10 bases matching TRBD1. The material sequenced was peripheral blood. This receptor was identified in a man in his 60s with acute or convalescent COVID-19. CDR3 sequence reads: CASSTGQGIGEQFF. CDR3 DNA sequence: TGTGCCAGCAGCACGGGACAGGGGATTGGGGAGCAGTTCTTC.